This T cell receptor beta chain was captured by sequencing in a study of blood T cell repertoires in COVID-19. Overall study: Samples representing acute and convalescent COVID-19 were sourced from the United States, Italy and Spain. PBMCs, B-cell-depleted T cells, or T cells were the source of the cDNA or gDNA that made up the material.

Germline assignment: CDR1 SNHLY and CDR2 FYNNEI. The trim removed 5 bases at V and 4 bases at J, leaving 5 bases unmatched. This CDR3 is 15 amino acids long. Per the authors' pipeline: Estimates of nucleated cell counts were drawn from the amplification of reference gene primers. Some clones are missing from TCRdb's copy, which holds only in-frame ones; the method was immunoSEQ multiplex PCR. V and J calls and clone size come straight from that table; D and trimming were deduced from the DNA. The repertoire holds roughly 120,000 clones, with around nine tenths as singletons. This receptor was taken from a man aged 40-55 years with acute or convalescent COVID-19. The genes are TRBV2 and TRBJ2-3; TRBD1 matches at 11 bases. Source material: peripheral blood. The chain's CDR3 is CASSHGTGGPDTQYF. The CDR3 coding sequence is TGTGCCAGCAGTCACGGGACAGGGGGACCAGATACGCAGTATTTT. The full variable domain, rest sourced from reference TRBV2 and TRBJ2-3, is EPEVTQTPSHQVTQMGQEVILRCVPISNHLYFYWYRQILGQKVEFLVSFYNNEISEKSEIFDDQFSVERPDGSNFTLKIRSTKLEDSAMYFCASSHGTGGPDTQYFGPGTRLTVL.